The 14 T cell receptor beta chains below all came from one sample that was sequenced in a study of monozygotic twins with inflammatory bowel disease. TCRdb processed the 5' RACE reads again and assigns one entry to each CDR3 protein, with no DNA. The sample spans around 450,000 distinct CDR3 sequences; the ten largest clones claim 2% to 3%. Sequences were obtained from blood. The receptors here all came from a human donor with ulcerative colitis or Crohn's disease, or a healthy co-twin of an affected twin (not recorded which).

V and J are TRBV7-8 and TRBJ2-7. This CDR3 has 13 residues. CDR1 and CDR2 (germline): SGHVS, FQNEAQ. The CDR3 protein is CASSLVQSYEQYF.

V and J are TRBV5-1 and TRBJ2-7. The CDR3 contains 14 residues. Germline V CDR1 and CDR2: SGHRS, YFSETQ. CDR3 sequence: CASSLGQPTYEQYF.

The rearrangement links TRBV19 to TRBJ1-1. CDR1 LNHDA and CDR2 SQIVND come from the germline V gene (reference sequence). The CDR3 runs to 15 residues. CDR3 amino acids: CASSMGDLGSFEAFF.

The V call is TRBV11-2, the J call TRBJ2-5; the TRBD2 assignment by TCRdb is unverifiable without DNA. The CDR3 runs 15 residues. Germline CDR1 is SGHAT and CDR2 is FQNNGV. CDR3 residues: CASSLGLAGAETQYF. Supplemented by reference TRBV11-2 and TRBJ2-5, the full variable domain reads EAGVAQSPRYKIIEKRQSVAFWCNPISGHATLYWYQQILGQGPKLLIQFQNNGVVDDSQLPKDRFSAERLKGVDSTLKIQPAKLEDSAVYLCASSLGLAGAETQYFGPGTRLLVL.

The chain carries TRBV27 and TRBJ2-1; TCRdb reports TRBD2, a call that lacks DNA to check it against. Germline V gene sequence: CDR1 MNHEY, CDR2 SMNVEV (reference sequence). The CDR3 is 15 amino acids. The CDR3 loop reads CASSLRDYSYNEQFF.

V is TRBV28 and J is TRBJ1-3; TCRdb's D call, TRBD1, is unchecked because there is no DNA. Germline lookup yields CDR1 MDHEN and CDR2 SYDVKM. This CDR3 spans 15 amino acids. The CDR3 loop reads CASIMDRALGNTIYF.

V usage is TRBV12-3 or TRBV12-4 and J usage is TRBJ2-7; TCRdb picks TRBD1, but there is no DNA to check that call. The CDR3 consists of 14 residues. The CDR3 sequence is CASSSPSGVYEQYF.

The chain links TRBV4-3 to TRBJ2-7. This CDR3 has 14 residues. Germline V lookup: CDR1 LGHNA, CDR2 YSLEER. CDR3 loop: CASSQSEPAHEQYF.

V gene TRBV7-9 combines with J gene TRBJ1-1. The CDR3 sequence is 13 residues long. The germline gives CDR1 SEHNR, CDR2 FQNEAQ (reference sequence). CDR3 amino acids: CASSAVVNTEAFF.

The CDR3 here is CSATQGSSYEQYF. The V and J genes are TRBV20-1 and TRBJ2-7; as DNA is missing, the TRBD1 call by TCRdb cannot be tested. This CDR3 region has 13 residues. Germline-derived CDR1 and CDR2 are DFQATT and SNEGSKA (reference sequence).

The chain joins TRBV27 to TRBJ2-3; TCRdb gives TRBD2 as the D gene, but with no DNA this cannot be confirmed. The CDR3 is made up of 17 amino acids. Germline CDR1 MNHEY, CDR2 SMNVEV (reference sequence). CDR3 in amino acids: CASTRTLAGIKFDTQYF.

This chain joins TRBV18 and TRBJ1-3; TCRdb picks TRBD1, but there is no DNA to check that call. Germline CDR1 and CDR2: KGHSH and LQKENI. This CDR3 region has 17 residues. CDR3 sequence: CASSPGLGTASGNTIYF.

This chain links TRBV19 with TRBJ1-5; TCRdb returns TRBD1, unconfirmable since there is no DNA. This CDR3 has 14 residues. The germline CDR1 and CDR2 sequences are LNHDA and SQIVND (reference sequence). CDR3 in amino acids: CASTTPRSNQPQHF.

The V call is TRBV27, the J call TRBJ2-3; the TCRdb D gene call, TRBD2, has no DNA to confirm it. This CDR3 region has 18 residues. The germline gives CDR1 MNHEY, CDR2 SMNVEV (reference sequence). The CDR3 region is CASSSPGLAGGPTDTQYF.